This entry describes one T cell receptor beta chain. The data were obtained in a study of cytomegalovirus exposure and HLA in healthy donors. Using immunoSEQ multiplex PCR, the repertoire was profiled, and TCRdb retains in-frame clones only, with some absent. The table has about 200,000 clones, 80% to 90% seen once. From germline, CDR1 is SQVTM and CDR2 ANQGSEA. The CDR3 runs 12 residues. Trimming took 6 bases from V and 5 from J; bases not matched to a gene: 5. This TCR derives from a woman aged 18-29 years in good health and CMV-seropositive. The V gene is TRBV29-1, the J gene TRBJ2-7, with 9 bases identical to TRBD1. Sequencing was done on a sample of PBMCs. This CDR3 reads CSVGTGFDEQYF. The CDR3 coding sequence is TGCAGCGTGGGGACAGGGTTCGACGAGCAGTACTTC.